This TCR beta chain was recorded in a study of T cell responses to AZD1222 COVID-19 vaccine. V lost 6 bases and J lost 2; bases outside the gene matches: 6. This CDR3 comprises 14 residues. Per germline, CDR1 WNHNN and CDR2 SYGVQD (reference sequence). On this clone: Its target is not known.

Broader study findings: Rises in breadth and depth of Spike-specific TCRs came after two AZD1222 doses. The sample set comprised mostly white British donors with more females, and clonal diversity was possibly underestimated.

TCRdb keeps only in-frame clones here, not all; method: immunoSEQ multiplex PCR. The sample has about 140,000 clones; approximately 91% are singletons. The sequences come from peripheral blood, collected 28 days after the second AZD1222 dose. The receptor was derived from an adult who received the AZD1222 COVID-19 vaccine. The chain uses TRBV10-1 and TRBJ1-2; 7 bases are a match to TRBD1. CDR3 protein: CASSAGQVNYGYTF. The CDR3 DNA is TGCGCCAGCAGCGCCGGACAGGTGAACTATGGCTACACCTTC.